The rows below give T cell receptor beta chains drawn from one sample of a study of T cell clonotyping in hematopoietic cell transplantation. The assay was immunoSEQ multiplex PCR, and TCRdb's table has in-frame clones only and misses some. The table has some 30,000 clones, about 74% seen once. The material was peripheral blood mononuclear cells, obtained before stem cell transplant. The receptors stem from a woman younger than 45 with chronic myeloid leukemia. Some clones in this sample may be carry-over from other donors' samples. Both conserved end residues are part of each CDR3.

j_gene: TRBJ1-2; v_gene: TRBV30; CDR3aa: CAWSAGQGYGYTF
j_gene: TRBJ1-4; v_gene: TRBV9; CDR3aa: CASSVGVGEKLFF
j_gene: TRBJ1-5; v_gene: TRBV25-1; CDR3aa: CASNEYWEEQPQHF
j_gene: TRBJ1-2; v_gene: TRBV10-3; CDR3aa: CAITGDSLYGYTF
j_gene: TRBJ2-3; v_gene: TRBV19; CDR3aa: CASSIVQVGGDTDTQYF
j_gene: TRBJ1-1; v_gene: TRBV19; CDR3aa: CASRGQGNPEAFF
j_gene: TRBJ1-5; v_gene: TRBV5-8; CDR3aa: CASTPWEPQHF
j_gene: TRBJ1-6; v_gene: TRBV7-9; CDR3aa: CASSLATGLDSPLHF
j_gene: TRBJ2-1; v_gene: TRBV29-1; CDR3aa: CSVGERGGLNEQFF
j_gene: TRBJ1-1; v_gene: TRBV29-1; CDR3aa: CSVEDLGGGNTEAFF
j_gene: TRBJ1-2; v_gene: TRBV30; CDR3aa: CAWSKGGYTF
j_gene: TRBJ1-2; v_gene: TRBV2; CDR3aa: CASSVKGANYGYTF
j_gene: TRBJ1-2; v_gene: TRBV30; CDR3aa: CARDRIYGYTF
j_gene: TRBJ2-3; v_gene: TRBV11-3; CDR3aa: CASSLGRGRRDADTQYF
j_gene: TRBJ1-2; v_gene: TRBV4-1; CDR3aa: CASSQGDRADYTF
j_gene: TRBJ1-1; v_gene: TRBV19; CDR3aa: CASSPETGVGEAFF
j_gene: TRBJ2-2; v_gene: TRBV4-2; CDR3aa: CASSQGGGGENTGELFF
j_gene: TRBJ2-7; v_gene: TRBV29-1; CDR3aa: CSVEYRTSAFPEQYF
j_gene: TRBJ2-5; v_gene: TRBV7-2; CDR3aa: CASSLARETQYF
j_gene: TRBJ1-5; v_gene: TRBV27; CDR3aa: CASSLGQGSNQPQHF
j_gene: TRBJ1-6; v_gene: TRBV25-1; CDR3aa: CASINRAKKGSPLHF
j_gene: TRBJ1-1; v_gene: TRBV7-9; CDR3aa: CASSLVPDTEAFF
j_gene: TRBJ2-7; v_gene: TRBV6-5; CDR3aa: CASNVGQGVNEQYF
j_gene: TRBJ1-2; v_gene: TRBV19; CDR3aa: CATRQSYGYTF
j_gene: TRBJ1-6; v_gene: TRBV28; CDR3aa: CASSQINRDSPLHF
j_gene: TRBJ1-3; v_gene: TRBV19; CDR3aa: CASSIRGTSSGNTIYF
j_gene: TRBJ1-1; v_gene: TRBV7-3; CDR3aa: CASSAGTGADGAFF
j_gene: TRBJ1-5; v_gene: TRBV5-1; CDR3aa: CASSLEGPGNQPQHF
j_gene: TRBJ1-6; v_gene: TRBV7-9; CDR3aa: CASSPGGLGSPLHF
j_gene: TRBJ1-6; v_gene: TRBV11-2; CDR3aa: CASSFVSSPLHF
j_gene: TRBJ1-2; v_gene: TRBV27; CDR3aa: CASSFQGRNYGYTF
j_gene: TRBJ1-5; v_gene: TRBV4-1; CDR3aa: CASSQVDLGANQPQHF
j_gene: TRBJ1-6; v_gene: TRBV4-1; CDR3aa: CASSPEPGRHSPLHF
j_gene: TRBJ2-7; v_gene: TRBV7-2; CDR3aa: CASSARGNYEQYF
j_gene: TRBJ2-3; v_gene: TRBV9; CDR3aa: CASSVGRGAQGDTQYF
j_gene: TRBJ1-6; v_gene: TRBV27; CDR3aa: CASSSDGLRALHF
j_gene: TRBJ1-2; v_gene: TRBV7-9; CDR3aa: CASSWDTYIYGYTF
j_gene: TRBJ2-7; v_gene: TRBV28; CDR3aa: CASSNRGPHEQYF
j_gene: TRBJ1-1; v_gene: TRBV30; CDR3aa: CAWSGYAEAFF
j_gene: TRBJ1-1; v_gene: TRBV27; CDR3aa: CASSLMVDTEAFF
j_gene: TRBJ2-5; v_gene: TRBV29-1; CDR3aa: CSAYRDSETQYF
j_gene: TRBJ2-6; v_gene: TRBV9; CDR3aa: CASSATSGANVLTF
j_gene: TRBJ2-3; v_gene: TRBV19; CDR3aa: CASSIRPNPTDTQYF
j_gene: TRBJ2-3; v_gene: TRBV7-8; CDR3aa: CASTQVPGNTDTQYF
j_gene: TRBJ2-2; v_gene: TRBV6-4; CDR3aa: CASSEGGAGELFF
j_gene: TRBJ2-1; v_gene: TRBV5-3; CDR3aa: CADPESNEQFF
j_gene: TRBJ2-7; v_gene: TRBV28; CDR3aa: CASSLTQGAQQYF
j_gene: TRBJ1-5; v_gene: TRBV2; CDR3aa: CASSEFTANQPQHF
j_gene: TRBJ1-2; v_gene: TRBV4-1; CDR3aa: CASSQARGQGGNYGYTF
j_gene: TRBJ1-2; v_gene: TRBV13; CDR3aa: CASSPGTALLYGYTF
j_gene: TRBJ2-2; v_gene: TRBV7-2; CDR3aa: CASSLSTGELFF